The 24 T cell receptor beta chains below come from one sample, sequenced in a study of shared clonotypes between healthy human individuals (TCRdb year 2020). The protocol used for the library was the immunoSEQ multiplex PCR assay. TCRdb retrieved this table from immuneACCESS and kept in-frame rearrangements only. Not all clones are present; in checked studies, unresolved V genes account for under half, and no reason is known for the remainder. The sample has about 980,000 clones on record, roughly 72% of them singletons. The ten largest clones capture about 1.5% of the sample. The sample was memory CD4+ T cells sorted from blood. This specimen's cell subset or site label, interpreted: CD45RA-negative fraction. These receptors were obtained from a man between 18 and 29 years old in good health.

On this clone itself: The sample contains more than one DNA sequence encoding this CDR3. The J gene is TRBJ2-5, the V gene TRBV9; perhaps TRBD2 as D (6 bases). The V gene lost 0 bases and the J gene lost 4 bases, with 13 bases spanning the gap. This CDR3 spans 15 amino acids. CDR1 SGDLS and CDR2 YYNGEE come from the germline V gene. Here the CDR3 reads CASSVGIGGGETQYF. DNA for the CDR3: TGTGCCAGCAGCGTAGGAATTGGGGGAGGAGAGACCCAGTACTTC.

The chain is built from TRBV5-1 and TRBJ2-3; weak D call: TRBD1 (6 bases). Between the trimmed V and J ends, which lost 2 bases and 0 bases, there was a span of 13 bases. From germline, CDR1 is SGHRS and CDR2 YFSETQ. CDR3 length: 16 amino acids. This CDR3 is CASSFRGASSTDTQYF. The CDR3 DNA reads as TGCGCCAGCAGCTTCAGGGGCGCCTCTAGCACAGATACGCAGTATTTT.

The chain has TRBV19 and TRBJ1-3; no clear D. V dropped 3 bases and J dropped 0 bases, with 18 bases sitting between them. CDR1 and CDR2 from the germline V gene are LNHDA and SQIVND (reference sequence). This CDR3 spans 18 amino acids. This CDR3 is CASSMAGRGANSGNTIYF. The CDR3 region has the DNA TGTGCCAGTAGTATGGCTGGTCGTGGAGCTAACTCTGGAAACACCATATATTTT.

This chain uses TRBV10-3 with TRBJ2-7; D call uncertain. The CDR3 runs to 14 residues. Trimming removed 0 bases at V and 2 bases at J, with 8 bases between. Germline CDR1 is ENHRY and CDR2 is SYGVKD. Written as DNA, the CDR3 is TGTGCCATCAGTGAGTCCGCTGACGCCTACGAGCAGTACTTC. It codes for CAISESADAYEQYF.

CDR3 sequence reads: CASGEENYNEQFF. The CDR3 DNA reads TGTGCCAGTGGCGAGGAGAACTACAATGAGCAGTTCTTC. This chain joins TRBV2 and TRBJ2-1, with unresolved D. This CDR3 comprises 13 residues. V lost 9 bases, J lost 3 bases, and 12 bases lay in between. Germline V gene sequence: CDR1 SNHLY, CDR2 FYNNEI.

Details on this clone: The same CDR3 also results from other DNA sequences found in this sample. The rearrangement links TRBV19 to TRBJ2-7; the D gene is possibly TRBD2 (5 bases). V was cut by 0 bases and J by 3 bases, with 9 bases left in between. This CDR3 comprises 14 residues. Looked up from germline, CDR1 is LNHDA and CDR2 is SQIVND (reference sequence). The CDR3 reads CASSIDRGSYEQYF. The CDR3 region has the DNA TGTGCCAGTAGTATAGATCGGGGAAGCTACGAGCAGTACTTC.

The rearrangement joins TRBV27 to TRBJ2-5; 10 positions agree with TRBD1. The CDR3 is 17 residues long. Germline trimming cut 5 bases from V and 4 bases from J; bases unmatched to any gene: 13. Looked up from germline, CDR1 is MNHEY and CDR2 is SMNVEV (reference sequence). The CDR3 DNA follows: TGTGCCAGCAGTGCTCGGACAGGGGGTCGGATGGGAGAGACCCAGTACTTC. Its protein is CASSARTGGRMGETQYF.

This chain uses TRBV2 with TRBJ1-2; D might be TRBD1 (6 bases). V was pared by 3 bases and J by 6 bases, with 11 bases between. CDR3 length: 13 residues. CDR1 SNHLY and CDR2 FYNNEI come from the germline V gene. The chain's CDR3 is CASSEDRFDGYTF. CDR3 nucleotides: TGTGCCAGCAGTGAGGACAGATTCGATGGCTACACCTTC.

The table lists this clone with a count of one. The V gene is TRBV7-9, the J gene TRBJ2-2; a weak D match, TRBD1 (6 bases). This CDR3 contains 16 residues. Trimming cost V 2 bases and J 7 bases, with 17 bases left between them. CDR1 is SEHNR, CDR2 FQNEAQ, per germline (reference sequence). DNA for the CDR3: TGTGCCAGCAGCTTATTGACAACAGGGTATGGCGGGGAGCTGTTTTTT. Amino acid sequence: CASSLLTTGYGGELFF.

The chain employs TRBV29-1 and TRBJ1-4; D unresolved. Deletions cut 4 bases from V and 2 bases from J, with 8 bases between. There are 13 residues in the CDR3. CDR1 is SQVTM and CDR2 is ANQGSEA in the germline V gene. CDR3: CSVGAGTNEKLFF. Here the CDR3 DNA reads TGCAGCGTTGGGGCCGGGACTAATGAAAAACTGTTTTTT.

This chain joins TRBV9 and TRBJ2-3; possible D gene TRBD1, 5 bases. This CDR3 region has 15 residues. In germline, CDR1 is SGDLS, CDR2 YYNGEE. V was pared by 3 bases and J by 4 bases, with 15 bases between. CDR3 in DNA: TGTGCCAGCAGCGCAAGGGGTGGTTTTGCAGATACGCAGTATTTT. It translates to CASSARGGFADTQYF.

The chain has TRBV27 and TRBJ2-7, with 7 nucleotides matching TRBD1. J was trimmed by 5 bases and V by 3 bases; bases with no gene match: 13. CDR3 length equals 16 residues. Per germline, CDR1 MNHEY and CDR2 SMNVEV (reference sequence). CDR3 amino acids: CASSLPGQISLNEQYF. DNA for the CDR3: TGTGCCAGCAGTTTGCCGGGACAGATCTCGCTCAACGAGCAGTACTTC.

This clone was counted a single time. The V call is TRBV2, the J call TRBJ1-2; D is uncertain. The CDR3 is 14 residues long. Germline lookup yields CDR1 SNHLY and CDR2 FYNNEI. V lost 2 bases, J lost 7 bases, and 14 bases lay in between. The CDR3 nucleotides are TGTGCCAGCAGTGAAAGTACGAGGGTAGGTGGCTACACCTTC. As protein: CASSESTRVGGYTF.

The chain carries TRBV27 and TRBJ1-1; D may be TRBD1 (5 bases). There are 14 residues in the CDR3. Germline CDR1 reads MNHEY; CDR2 reads SMNVEV (reference sequence). Trimming took off 6 bases at V and 1 base at J, with 12 bases between the two ends. CDR3 sequence (DNA): TGTGCCAGCAGCCGAGACAGTTGGAACACTGAAGCTTTCTTT. It codes for CASSRDSWNTEAFF.

A remark on this clone: A much larger clone differs from this one at a single base, so this may be a read error. This sequence joins TRBV7-9 and TRBJ2-2; no clear D gene. The germline CDR1 and CDR2 sequences are SEHNR and FQNEAQ (reference sequence). CDR3 length: 12 residues. The V gene lost 3 bases and the J gene lost 2 bases, with 1 base spanning the gap. The CDR3 reads CASSFNTGELFF. The CDR3 nucleotides are TGTGCCAGCAGCTTCAACACCGGGGAGCTGTTTTTT. Full variable domain (rest looked up from reference TRBV7-9 and TRBJ2-2): DTGVSQNPRHKITKRGQNVTFRCDPISEHNRLYWYRQTLGQGPEFLTYFQNEAQLEKSRLLSDRFSAERPKGSFSTLEIQRTEQGDSAMYLCASSFNTGELFFGEGSRLTVL.

The chain combines TRBV12-1 with TRBJ1-5; TRBD1, the table's D call, lacks a check against the DNA. TRBV12-1 is a pseudogene segment. The CDR3 has 16 residues. The DNA for the CDR3 is TGTGCCAGCAGCTTTGTCGGGACAAAGAACAATCAGCCCCAGCATTTT. Translation: CASSFVGTKNNQPQHF.

The CDR3 DNA sequence: TGTGCCTGGAGTGTCGGGGACTTAAACACCGGGGAGCTGTTTTTT. This codes for CAWSVGDLNTGELFF. The rearrangement links TRBV30 to TRBJ2-2; a possible D gene is TRBD2 (6 bases). The CDR3 is made up of 15 amino acids. Trimming took off 0 bases at V and 2 bases at J, with 10 bases between the two ends. Germline CDR1 reads GTSNPN; CDR2 reads SVGIG (reference sequence). Full variable domain (missing parts from reference TRBV30 and TRBJ2-2): SQTIHQWPATLVQPVGSPLSLECTVEGTSNPNLYWYRQAAGRGLQLLFYSVGIGQISSEVPQNLSASRPQDRQFILSSKKLLLSDSGFYLCAWSVGDLNTGELFFGEGSRLTVL.

V usage is TRBV21-1 and J usage is TRBJ2-7; the table's D call of TRBD1 was not tested on the DNA. TRBV21-1 is listed as a pseudogene. CDR3 length equals 17 residues. The CDR3 region has the DNA TGTGCCAGCAGCAAAACGGGACAGGGTGAGGGGCCCTACGAGCAGTACTTC. Translated, it gives CASSKTGQGEGPYEQYF.

The rearrangement uses TRBV6-6 and TRBJ1-1; D not resolved. The CDR3 has 12 amino acids. Germline CDR1 is MNHNY and CDR2 is SVGAGI (reference sequence). V was clipped by 0 bases and J by 7 bases, with 6 bases between them. CDR3 sequence: CASSYSIFEAFF. In DNA form, the CDR3 reads TGTGCCAGCAGTTACTCGATCTTTGAAGCTTTCTTT.

This chain joins TRBV7-6 and TRBJ2-3; 7 bases line up with TRBD2. CDR3 length equals 18 residues. Germline V lookup: CDR1 SGHVS, CDR2 FNYEAQ. V was pared by 5 bases and J by 2 bases, with 16 bases of the junction left unmatched. The DNA of the CDR3 is TGTGCCAGCAGCCCGTTAGTTGTCGCTAGCGGATCCACAGATACGCAGTATTTT. Protein sequence: CASSPLVVASGSTDTQYF.

The sample holds one count of this clone. The chain employs TRBV28 and TRBJ1-2; TRBD1 might be the D (5 bases). Germline lookup yields CDR1 MDHEN and CDR2 SYDVKM. This CDR3 spans 12 amino acids. The chain's CDR3 is CAVGVSGYGYTF. CDR3 bases: TGTGCGGTAGGGGTATCCGGATATGGCTACACCTTC.

In DNA, the CDR3 is TGTGCCATCAGTGGACAGGGGGCTGAAAAACTGTTTTTT. It translates to CAISGQGAEKLFF. The V call is TRBV10-3, the J call TRBJ1-4, with 10 bases identical to TRBD1. The germline CDR1 and CDR2 sequences are ENHRY and SYGVKD. The V and J ends lost 4 bases and 7 bases, in that order; junction bases with no gene match: 0. The CDR3 extends over 13 amino acids.

The genes are TRBV30 and TRBJ2-1; D possibly corresponds to TRBD1 (6 bases). This CDR3 spans 15 amino acids. V was cut by 1 base and J by 4 bases, with 14 bases left in between. CDR1 and CDR2 from the germline V gene are GTSNPN and SVGIG (reference sequence). As DNA, the CDR3 is TGTGCCTGGAGTGGAGGGACAAGAGGTTACAATGAGCAGTTCTTC. It encodes CAWSGGTRGYNEQFF. Variable domain in full (rest from reference TRBV30 and TRBJ2-1): SQTIHQWPATLVQPVGSPLSLECTVEGTSNPNLYWYRQAAGRGLQLLFYSVGIGQISSEVPQNLSASRPQDRQFILSSKKLLLSDSGFYLCAWSGGTRGYNEQFFGPGTRLTVL.

CDR3 sequence reads: CASSYGRSSYNSPLHF. The CDR3 DNA reads as TGTGCCAGCAGTTACGGGAGGTCCTCCTATAATTCACCCCTCCACTTT. This chain links TRBV6-6 with TRBJ1-6; no firm D call. Germline CDR1 MNHNY, CDR2 SVGAGI (reference sequence). This CDR3 contains 16 residues. Between the trimmed V and J ends, which lost 2 bases and 0 bases, there was a span of 8 bases.